Listed here are 19 T cell receptor beta chains from one sample, sequenced in a study of Graves' ophthalmopathy and Graves' hyperthyroidism (dated by TCRdb to the late 2010s). The reads were generated on an Illumina HiSeq 2000. For repertoire sequencing, the TCR beta CDR3 regions were amplified from RNA transcripts. A first-round RT-PCR used HTBI primers with the Qiagen OneStep RT-PCR kit, followed by a second-round multiplex PCR, size selection and purification. TCRdb redid the processing of the public reads, applying fastp at Q25 and MiXCR, and retained in-frame beta chains. One record per CDR3 amino acid sequence lists the most common genes and DNA. Counted in this sample were 600,000 to 700,000 distinct CDR3 sequences; over 40% of them appeared once. The top ten clones comprise over 2.5% of the sample. The sequencing sample was made of peripheral blood. The origin of the receptors is an adult man with Graves' ophthalmopathy.

As regards this clonotype: A much more abundant neighbour one base away suggests this may be a read error. V gene TRBV20-1 combines with J gene TRBJ1-3; D gene ambiguous. The CDR3 runs 14 residues. Looked up from germline, CDR1 is DFQATT and CDR2 is SNEGSKA (reference sequence). The CDR3: CSARDGGAGNTTYF. The CDR3 DNA sequence: TGCAGTGCTAGAGATGGAGGAGCAGGAAACACCACATATTTT.

This clonotype appeared a few times. The chain has TRBV6-5 and TRBJ1-1, with D unclear. Germline V gives CDR1 MNHEY, CDR2 SVGAGI. The CDR3 covers 15 residues. The V gene lost 6 bases and the J gene lost 4 bases, with 18 bases spanning the gap. As DNA, the CDR3 is TGTGCCAGCAGAACCATCAGTGCCCTTGGCACTGAAGCTTTCTTT. It codes for CASRTISALGTEAFF.

The rearrangement uses TRBV9 and TRBJ1-2; no clear D. CDR3 length: 13 residues. The germline gives CDR1 SGDLS, CDR2 YYNGEE. V was shortened by 4 bases and J by 8 bases, with 15 bases between the two germline ends. CDR3 bases: TGTGCCAGCAGCCCCCAGCCACTGAGCGGCTACACCTTC. It translates to CASSPQPLSGYTF. The full variable domain, with the rest looked up from reference TRBV9 and TRBJ1-2, is DSGVTQTPKHLITATGQRVTLRCSPRSGDLSVYWYQQSLDQGLQFLIQYYNGEERAKGNILERFSAQQFPDLHSELNLSSLELGDSALYFCASSPQPLSGYTFGSGTRLTVV.

The chain employs TRBV14 and TRBJ1-2; D ambiguous. The germline CDR1 and CDR2 sequences are SGHDN and FVKESK. The CDR3 loop spans 14 amino acids. Trimming left V 4 bases short and J 5 bases short, with 14 bases between. The CDR3 here is CASSPSGWPYGYTF. DNA for the CDR3: TGTGCCAGCAGCCCCTCGGGGTGGCCGTATGGCTACACCTTC.

This clonotype was recorded at least ten times. The V gene is TRBV5-8, the J gene TRBJ1-2, with D possibly being TRBD1 (5 bases). With 3 bases removed from V and 0 bases from J, the gap between germline ends came to 12 bases. The CDR3 totals 15 residues. Germline CDR1 SGHTS, CDR2 YDEGEE. The CDR3 DNA sequence: TGTGCCAGCAGCTCACCTCGGACATCTAACTATGGCTACACCTTC. Protein: CASSSPRTSNYGYTF.

As concerns this clonotype: A much larger clone differs by one base, so this may be a read error. The genes are TRBV6-5 and TRBJ1-2, with unresolved D. Germline CDR1 is MNHEY and CDR2 is SVGAGI. The CDR3 runs 15 residues. V dropped 6 bases and J dropped 4 bases, with 18 bases sitting between them. CDR3 nucleotide sequence: TGTGCCAGCAGCCCCTTAGGACGGGGAGGCTATGGCTACACCTTC. Translating it yields CASSPLGRGGYGYTF.

This clonotype turned up a few times. The CDR3 DNA follows: TGTGCCAGCAGTGAAATGGGCTACGAGCAGTACTTC. Protein sequence: CASSEMGYEQYF. The chain carries TRBV6-5 and TRBJ2-7; D remains ambiguous. V lost 5 bases and J 3 bases, leaving 8 bases between the germline ends. This CDR3 comprises 12 residues. Germline CDR1 MNHEY, CDR2 SVGAGI.

In this sample, this clonotype turned up a few times. This chain uses TRBV6-2 or TRBV6-3 with TRBJ1-5; 8 bases match TRBD1. This CDR3 has 17 residues. Trimming removed 2 bases from V and 1 base from J; junction bases left unmatched: 7. The germline CDR1 and CDR2 sequences are MNHEY and SVGEGT. In DNA form, the CDR3 reads TGTGCCAGCAGTTACCTTCGACAGGGGAGAAGCAATCAGCCCCAGCATTTT. Amino acid sequence: CASSYLRQGRSNQPQHF.

Regarding this clonotype: At one of its ends the junction is not consistent with the germline gene, which may arise from a read error. DNA for the CDR3: TGCGCCAGCAGCTTGGACAACACCTACGAGCAGTGCTTC. Translating gives CASSLDNTYEQCF. This chain uses TRBV5-1 with TRBJ2-7; D is uncertain. Germline V gene lookup returns CDR1 SGHRS and CDR2 YFSETQ. The CDR3 is 13 amino acids.

The chain joins TRBV24-1 to TRBJ2-1, with 10 bases aligning to TRBD1. In germline, CDR1 is KGHDR, CDR2 SFDVKD. V trimming: 9 bases; J trimming: 5 bases; junction bases outside the gene matches: 6. The CDR3 loop spans 14 amino acids. The CDR3 reads CATSPGTGDNEQFF. The DNA of the CDR3 is TGTGCCACCTCGCCCGGGACAGGGGACAATGAGCAGTTCTTC.

The CDR3 nucleotides are TGTGCCAGCAGTTACCTAGCGGGAACAGATACGCAGTATTTT. This encodes CASSYLAGTDTQYF. This chain joins TRBV25-1 and TRBJ2-3; 9 nucleotides match TRBD2. The CDR3 consists of 14 residues. In germline, CDR1 is MGHDK, CDR2 SYGVNS. Trimming at V came to 5 bases and at J to 3 bases, leaving 3 bases not matched to a gene. Based on the CDR3 plus reference TRBV25-1 and TRBJ2-3, the full variable domain is EADIYQTPRYLVIGTGKKITLECSQTMGHDKMYWYQQDPGMELHLIHYSYGVNSTEKGDLSSESTVSRIRTEHFPLTLESARPSHTSQYLCASSYLAGTDTQYFGPGTRLTVL.

The rearrangement links TRBV2 to TRBJ1-2; 9 bases fit TRBD1. The germline gives CDR1 SNHLY, CDR2 FYNNEI. This CDR3 region has 14 residues. CDR3 loop: CASTGGQANYGYTF. The CDR3, as DNA: TGTGCATCGACAGGGGGGCAGGCTAACTATGGCTACACCTTC. Filled out from reference TRBV2 and TRBJ1-2, the complete variable domain reads EPEVTQTPSHQVTQMGQEVILRCVPISNHLYFYWYRQILGQKVEFLVSFYNNEISEKSEIFDDQFSVERPDGSNFTLKIRSTKLEDSAMYFCASTGGQANYGYTFGSGTRLTVV.

This clonotype was seen a few times. V gene TRBV6-5 combines with J gene TRBJ1-1, with D unresolved. The germline V gene encodes CDR1 MNHEY and CDR2 SVGAGI. Between the trimmed V and J ends, which lost 2 bases and 4 bases, there was a span of 11 bases. This CDR3 comprises 14 residues. The CDR3 reads CASSYRGQATEAFF. The CDR3 nucleotides read TGTGCCAGCAGTTACCGCGGTCAGGCCACTGAAGCTTTCTTT.

This clonotype was observed at least ten times. The gene calls are TRBV6-6 and TRBJ2-5; 8 bases are a match to TRBD1. Losses at the gene ends were 6 bases for V and 2 bases for J; bases not matched to a gene: 5. The CDR3 contains 14 residues. Germline V gives CDR1 MNHNY, CDR2 SVGAGI (reference sequence). CDR3: CASRIQGGQETQYF. CDR3 coding DNA: TGTGCCAGCAGGATACAGGGGGGACAAGAGACCCAGTACTTC.

This clonotype came up a few times. The chain employs TRBV6-4 and TRBJ1-5; no definite D call. CDR3 length: 15 residues. Between the trimmed V and J ends, which lost 3 bases and 3 bases, there was a span of 12 bases. CDR1 is MRHNA, CDR2 SNTAGT, per germline. Here the CDR3 DNA reads TGTGCCAGCAGTGAAGTTGCAGGAACCAATCAGCCCCAGCATTTT. Translating it yields CASSEVAGTNQPQHF.

The J gene is TRBJ2-3, the V gene TRBV7-3, with 10 bases fitting TRBD2. V trimming: 1 base; J trimming: 0 bases; junction bases outside the gene matches: 7. Germline V gene sequence: CDR1 SGHTA, CDR2 FQGTGA. The CDR3 is made up of 18 amino acids. The CDR3 loop reads CASSLKAGGTTSTDTQYF. In DNA, the CDR3 is TGTGCCAGCAGCTTAAAAGCGGGAGGGACTACTAGCACAGATACGCAGTATTTT.

This clonotype came up a few times. The junction departs from the called germline gene at one end, perhaps through a read error. This chain links TRBV5-1 with TRBJ2-7; D uncertain. Per germline, CDR1 SGHRS and CDR2 YFSETQ. This CDR3 has 14 amino acids. Here the CDR3 reads CASGLGRSSYEQYF. The DNA of the CDR3 is TGCGCCAGCGGCTTGGGTAGGAGCTCCTACGAGCAGTACTTC.

There are many counts of this clonotype. V and J are TRBV10-3 and TRBJ2-5; possible D gene TRBD1, 6 bases. The germline gives CDR1 ENHRY, CDR2 SYGVKD. CDR3 length equals 12 residues. The germline V and J ends were trimmed by 10 bases and 5 bases, with 14 bases remaining between them. The CDR3 here is CATAQGSETQYF. The CDR3 DNA reads as TGTGCCACCGCTCAGGGGTCCGAGACCCAGTACTTC.

This chain links TRBV14 with TRBJ1-2; tentatively, D is TRBD1 (6 bases). The germline V gene has CDR1 SGHDN and CDR2 FVKESK. This CDR3 comprises 17 residues. V was cut by 0 bases and J by 5 bases, with 19 bases left in between. CDR3 DNA: TGTGCCAGCAGCCAAGAAAAGGGACAACGGGGCGGATATGGCTACACCTTC. It yields the protein CASSQEKGQRGGYGYTF.